The present T cell receptor beta chain was sequenced within a study of graft-versus-host responses after intestinal transplantation. The repertoire was sequenced with immunoSEQ multiplex PCR; TCRdb's copy has only in-frame clones and lacks some. This sample has more than 80,000 clones, with roughly 91% found just once. V dropped 6 bases and J dropped 7; count of bases not matched to a gene: 6. Germline V gene sequence: CDR1 SQVTM, CDR2 ANQGSEA. The CDR3 is 12 amino acids. As concerns this clone: Antigen unknown.

The source material was unstimulated CD4+ T cells sorted from spleen or lymph node cells, sampled before intestinal transplant. This chain connects TRBV29-1 to TRBJ2-1; 7 nucleotides match TRBD1. The receptor's source is a human donor who received an intestinal transplant. The CDR3 DNA reads as TGCAGCGTAGGCAGGGGGTTGAATGAGCAGTTCTTC. Translated, it gives CSVGRGLNEQFF.